Listed below are T cell receptor beta chains from one sample, sequenced in a study of blood T cell repertoires in COVID-19. Clones were sequenced by immunoSEQ multiplex PCR, and TCRdb holds only the in-frame ones, with some missing. Altogether 250,000 to 300,000 clones are present, roughly nine tenths being singletons, with the ten largest covering 12%. Sequenced sample: peripheral blood. The receptors come from a woman aged 30 to 39 with COVID-19, enrolled during active disease. Both conserved end residues are part of each CDR3. A D gene is named only where the DNA matches it firmly. Clone size, where shown, is once, few, many, or a class for clones that have expanded.

abundance | d_gene | j_gene | v_gene | CDR3nt | CDR3aa
once | . | TRBJ2-3 | TRBV2 | TGTGCCATAATCAGGGGGGACTTGATCACAGATACGCAGTATTTT | CAIIRGDLITDTQYF
. | . | TRBJ1-2 | TRBV29-1 | TGCAGCGTTGAAAGGATAGGATTTAGAGACAACGATGGCTACACCTTC | CSVERIGFRDNDGYTF
. | . | TRBJ1-3 | TRBV27 | TGTGCCAGCAGCTTCAGGGGATCTGGAAACACCATATATTTT | CASSFRGSGNTIYF
many | . | TRBJ1-2 | TRBV28 | TGTGCCAGCAGTTTAATAACAGCCCTTTCGACGGAAAGGGGCTACACCTTC | CASSLITALSTERGYTF
. | TRBD1 | TRBJ2-2 | TRBV10-2 | TGCGCCAGCAGTGACTCGGGACAGGGAAGAACCGGGGAGCTGTGTTTT | CASSDSGQGRTGELCF
. | . | TRBJ1-6 | TRBV12-5 | TGTGCTAGTGGCCGGGAGGTTAATTCACCCCTCCACTTT | CASGREVNSPLHF
. | TRBD2 | TRBJ2-2 | TRBV19 | TGTGCCAGTAGTTCACGCGGGGGGCTTAACACCGGGGAGCTGTTTTTT | CASSSRGGLNTGELFF
. | TRBD1 | TRBJ2-7 | TRBV24-1 | TGTGCCACCAGTTCTGGACAGGGGGCAAGGTACCACGAGCAGTACTTC | CATSSGQGARYHEQYF
. | . | TRBJ1-2 | TRBV27 | TGTGCCAGCAGTTTATGGGGCGGGACCTCTAACTATGGCTACACCTTC | CASSLWGGTSNYGYTF
. | . | TRBJ1-5 | TRBV10-2 | TGCGCCAGCCAGGAGGGAAGTCAGCCCCAGCATTTT | CASQEGSQPQHF
. | . | TRBJ2-3 | TRBV7-8 | TGTGCCAGCAGCTTAGTAAGATCCAGGAGGGCAGATACGCAGTATTTT | CASSLVRSRRADTQYF
. | . | TRBJ2-7 | TRBV10-1 | TGCGCCAGCAGCCCTTCGAGCGACGAGCAGTACTTC | CASSPSSDEQYF